The next 30 T cell receptor beta chains were all read from a single sample in a study of CD8+CD57+ T cells in acquired aplastic anemia. Patients sequenced had flow cytometry evidence of CD8+CD57+ cell expansion. Genomic DNA templated the TCR beta VDJ and CDR3 profiling. TCRdb fed the reads into MiXCR, producing one record per CDR3 protein. The sample yields a few hundred thousand distinct CDR3 sequences, approximately 82% seen once. The sample comprised sorted CD4+, CD8+, or CD8+CD57+ T cells (not recorded which) from PBMCs. The receptors originated from a human donor with aplastic anemia.

To note about this clonotype: A junction boundary mismatches the germline segment, possibly from a read error. The chain carries TRBV7-8 and TRBJ1-1, with D possibly being TRBD1 (5 bases). Per germline, CDR1 SGHVS and CDR2 FQNEAQ. This CDR3 region has 14 residues. The CDR3 DNA is TGTGCCAGCAGCTTCGGGGGAGGTGTCGCTACGCAGTTTTTT. Translated, it gives CASSFGGGVATQFF.

V and J are TRBV7-9 and TRBJ2-1; no firm D call. The CDR3 is made up of 16 amino acids. Trimming left V 1 base short and J 11 bases short, with 21 bases between. Germline V CDR1 and CDR2: SEHNR, FQNEAQ (reference sequence). CDR3 in amino acids: CASSLERFTSGDQQFF. The CDR3 DNA sequence: TGTGCCAGCAGCTTAGAGCGATTCACCTCCGGCGATCAGCAGTTCTTC.

On this clonotype: The germline gene is not matched at one end of the junction; a read error may be the cause. The rearrangement links TRBV7-9 to TRBJ1-1; D is perhaps TRBD1 (6 bases). The CDR3 runs 16 residues. Germline CDR1 reads SEHNR; CDR2 reads FQNEAQ (reference sequence). The CDR3 sequence is CASSVEDYPRDTEALF. The CDR3, as DNA: TGTGCCAGCAGCGTGGAGGATTATCCAAGGGACACTGAAGCTTTATTT.

This clonotype was picked up one time. One end of the junction fails to match germline, which may point to a read error. This chain uses TRBV7-8 with TRBJ1-6; no reliable D call. The CDR3 spans 16 residues. Germline CDR1 is SGHVS and CDR2 is FQNEAQ. CDR3 nucleotide sequence: TGTGCCAGCAGCGCAGCCGGCGGCTCCGATACTTCACCTCTCCACTTT. This sequence encodes CASSAAGGSDTSPLHF. The whole variable domain, remainder taken from reference TRBV7-8 and TRBJ1-6, is GAGVSQSPRYKVAKRGQDVALRCDPISGHVSLFWYQQALGQGPEFLTYFQNEAQLDKSGLPSDRFFAERPEGSVSTLKIQRTQQEDSAVYLCASSAAGGSDTSPLHFGNGTRLTVT.

This CDR3 reads CSARQDRNTEAFF. The CDR3 DNA is TGCAGTGCTAGACAGGACAGGAACACTGAAGCTTTCTTT. The V call is TRBV20-1, the J call TRBJ1-1, with D possibly matching TRBD1 (6 bases). This CDR3 is built from 13 residues. Germline values: CDR1 DFQATT, CDR2 SNEGSKA (reference sequence). V dropped 2 bases and J dropped 1 base, with 8 bases sitting between them.

This chain uses TRBV19 with TRBJ2-3, with D tentatively TRBD1 (6 bases). The CDR3 has 15 amino acids. Trimming removed 5 bases from V and 10 bases from J, with 22 bases in between. The germline gives CDR1 LNHDA, CDR2 SQIVND (reference sequence). CDR3 amino acids: CASSDTGSRGDAQYF. CDR3 coding DNA: TGTGCCAGTAGTGACACAGGGAGTCGAGGGGATGCGCAGTATTTT.

On this clonotype itself: The junction shows a germline mismatch at one end, possibly a read error. The chain couples TRBV9 to TRBJ1-1, with D unclear. Germline values: CDR1 SGDLS, CDR2 YYNGEE. There are 12 residues in the CDR3. CDR3 protein: CASSEGSGTAFF. The CDR3 bases are TGTGCCAGCAGCGAAGGGTCGGGTACGGCTTTTTTT.

In its sample, this clonotype was seen a few times. At one of its ends the junction is not consistent with the germline gene, which may arise from a read error. The chain combines TRBV7-8 with TRBJ2-1, with TRBD2 matching 10 bases. The germline V gene encodes CDR1 SGHVS and CDR2 FQNEAQ. The CDR3 covers 14 residues. DNA for the CDR3: TGTGCCAGCAGCTGGACTAGCGGTAGCAATGAGCAGTTTTTC. Encoded protein: CASSWTSGSNEQFF.

The V call is TRBV2, the J call TRBJ2-3; 9 positions agree with TRBD1. CDR1 SNHLY and CDR2 FYNNEI come from the germline V gene. The CDR3 has 13 residues. Trimming cost V 8 bases and J 5 bases; bases outside gene matches: 5. CDR3 protein: CASWGQGRDTQYF. CDR3 nucleotide sequence: TGTGCCAGCTGGGGACAGGGAAGAGATACGCAGTATTTT.

The chain links TRBV15 to TRBJ2-1, with D unresolved. The germline V and J ends were trimmed by 3 bases and 13 bases, with 16 bases remaining between them. Germline V lookup: CDR1 LNHNV, CDR2 YYDKDF (reference sequence). This CDR3 region has 13 residues. CDR3 DNA sequence: TGTGCCACCAGCAGCGAGGTTGACAATGGACAGTTCTTC. It yields the protein CATSSEVDNGQFF. Complete variable domain (other parts from reference TRBV15 and TRBJ2-1): DAMVIQNPRYQVTQFGKPVTLSCSQTLNHNVMYWYQQKSSQAPKLLFHYYDKDFNNEADTPDNFQSRRPNTSFCFLDIRSPGLGDTAMYLCATSSEVDNGQFFGPGTRLTVL.

The table lists this clonotype with a few counts. The rearrangement links TRBV24-1 to TRBJ2-7; TRBD1 might be the D (6 bases). From germline, CDR1 is KGHDR and CDR2 SFDVKD. The CDR3 is made up of 13 amino acids. The germline V and J ends were trimmed by 9 bases and 7 bases, with 18 bases remaining between them. CDR3 loop: CATLAGDTGEQYF. Here the CDR3 DNA reads TGTGCCACCTTGGCAGGGGACACCGGGGAGCAGTACTTC.

The rearrangement joins TRBV5-1 to TRBJ2-5; D possibly uses TRBD1 or TRBD2 (5 bases each). Germline V lookup: CDR1 SGHRS, CDR2 YFSETQ. The CDR3 is made up of 15 amino acids. The ends were cut back, 0 bases at V and 4 bases at J, with 13 bases in the middle. This CDR3 is CASSLATGRGETQYF. CDR3 nucleotide sequence: TGCGCCAGCAGCTTGGCCACGGGACGAGGAGAGACCCAGTACTTC.

The V gene is TRBV12-5, the J gene TRBJ1-2; TRBD1 matches at 9 bases. The CDR3 has 15 residues. Germline loops: CDR1 LGHNT, CDR2 FRNRAP. After removal of 2 bases from V and 3 bases from J, the junction contained 4 bases not matched to a gene. The CDR3 bases are TGTGCTAGTGGTTTGACAGGGGGCGCCGACTATGGCTACACCTTC. This gives the protein CASGLTGGADYGYTF. The full variable domain, completed using reference TRBV12-5 and TRBJ1-2, is DARVTQTPRHKVTEMGQEVTMRCQPILGHNTVFWYRQTMMQGLELLAYFRNRAPLDDSGMPKDRFSAEMPDATLATLKIQPSEPRDSAVYFCASGLTGGADYGYTFGSGTRLTVV.

Worth noting for this clonotype: The CDR3 does not close with the conserved phenylalanine or tryptophan, likely indicating a read error. Because the CDR3's place on the DNA is in doubt, the DNA is left out and the CDR3 is given as listed by TCRdb. The chain uses TRBV7-2 and TRBJ2-3; the table's D call TRBD1 went unverified against the DNA. CDR1 and CDR2 from the germline V gene are SGHTA and FQGNSA. The CDR3 comprises 16 residues, both ends counted. The CDR3 region is CASSYRDRGSHRYAVV.

The gene calls are TRBV5-5 and TRBJ1-1, with TRBD1 identical over 8 bases. Germline V lookup: CDR1 SGHKS, CDR2 YYEKEE (reference sequence). CDR3 length: 15 amino acids. With 3 bases clipped from V and 4 bases from J, the junction kept 8 bases outside the gene matches. CDR3 DNA: TGTGCCAGCAGCTCCTCACAGGGGGGATTCACTGAAGCTTTCTTT. Its translation: CASSSSQGGFTEAFF.

The chain links TRBV15 to TRBJ2-3; no clear D gene. The CDR3 covers 19 residues. Per the germline V gene, CDR1 is LNHNV and CDR2 is YYDKDF (reference sequence). V lost 1 base, J lost 0 bases, and 20 bases lay in between. CDR3: CATSRVFSLGGASTDTQYF. CDR3 sequence (DNA): TGTGCCACCAGCAGAGTATTTTCCCTGGGCGGCGCTAGCACAGATACGCAGTATTTT.

Worth noting for this clonotype: At one end the junction does not follow the germline gene, possibly because of a read error. DNA for the CDR3: TGTGCCAGCAGCCGGGACAGGGGGCTGGTAAATGAAAAATTT. It codes for CASSRDRGLVNEKF. This chain uses TRBV7-9 with TRBJ1-4, with 12 bases matching TRBD1. Germline values: CDR1 SEHNR, CDR2 FQNEAQ (reference sequence). This CDR3 is built from 14 residues.

As for this clonotype: Compared with germline, one end of the junction differs, possibly owing to a read error. The rearrangement links TRBV7-8 to TRBJ2-5, with D tentatively TRBD1 (6 bases). This CDR3 contains 15 residues. The V gene's germline CDR1 is SGHVS and CDR2 FQNEAQ. The DNA for the CDR3 is TGTGCCAGCAGCTTACATCCAGGGGCGACAGAGACCCCGTACTTC. Translation: CASSLHPGATETPYF.

Of note for this clonotype: Compared with germline, one end of the junction differs, possibly owing to a read error. V usage is TRBV2 and J usage is TRBJ2-6; maybe TRBD2 (6 bases). The V gene's germline CDR1 is SNHLY and CDR2 FYNNEI. This CDR3 spans 16 amino acids. Here the CDR3 reads CASSEAGSYGPNVLTF. Written as DNA, the CDR3 is TGTGCCAGCAGCGAAGCGGGTAGCTACGGGCCCAATGTCCTGACTTTC. Supplemented by reference TRBV2 and TRBJ2-6, the full variable domain reads EPEVTQTPSHQVTQMGQEVILRCVPISNHLYFYWYRQILGQKVEFLVSFYNNEISEKSEIFDDQFSVERPDGSNFTLKIRSTKLEDSAMYFCASSEAGSYGPNVLTFGAGSRLTVL.

V and J are TRBV7-6 and TRBJ2-3; D is uncertain. V was clipped by 5 bases and J by 1 base, with 16 bases between them. The germline V gene has CDR1 SGHVS and CDR2 FNYEAQ. This CDR3 region has 16 residues. The CDR3 protein is CASSLGPAAGTDTQYF. The CDR3 coding sequence is TGTGCCAGCAGCCTCGGGCCCGCGGCTGGCACAGATACGCAGTATTTT.

Notes on this clonotype: At one end the junction does not follow the germline gene, possibly because of a read error. The chain recombines TRBV7-8 with TRBJ2-3, with no clear D. Germline CDR1 and CDR2: SGHVS and FQNEAQ. The CDR3 contains 15 residues. The CDR3 sequence: CASSLVGGPDTPHYF. The CDR3 bases are TGTGCCAGCAGCCTAGTGGGCGGTCCCGATACGCCGCATTATTTT.

This chain links TRBV5-4 with TRBJ2-6, with D unresolved. Germline CDR1 and CDR2: SGHNT and YYREEE (reference sequence). The ends were cut back, 6 bases at V and 2 bases at J, with 12 bases in the middle. The CDR3 has 15 amino acids. CDR3 loop: CASIRATTGANVLTF. For the CDR3, the DNA is TGTGCCAGCATCCGGGCTACGACTGGGGCCAACGTCCTGACTTTC.

On this clonotype: The CDR3 end shows no conserved phenylalanine or tryptophan, and so a read error is likely. CDR3 protein: CASSSDRAEEQFL. DNA of the CDR3: TGTGCCAGCAGCTCCGACAGAGCTGAAGAGCAGTTCCTC. This rearrangement joins TRBV7-2 to TRBJ2-1, with a tentative D call TRBD1 (5 bases). CDR3 length: 13 residues. The V end was cut by 4 bases, the J end by 10 bases, with 14 bases between. Looked up from germline, CDR1 is SGHTA and CDR2 is FQGNSA.

As DNA, the CDR3 is TGCGCCAGCAGTCCGACTAGCGGGGGGCCGGTTACGCAGTATTTT. It yields the protein CASSPTSGGPVTQYF. J is TRBJ2-3 and V is TRBV10-2; 13 nucleotides line up with TRBD2. With 5 bases clipped from V and 8 bases from J, the junction kept 7 bases outside the gene matches. The germline CDR1 and CDR2 sequences are WSHSY and SAAADI. The CDR3 consists of 15 residues.

The gene calls are TRBV7-2 and TRBJ1-2, with D possibly being TRBD1 (5 bases). The CDR3 length is 14 residues. V gave up 5 bases and J gave up 3 bases, with 13 bases separating them. The germline V gene encodes CDR1 SGHTA and CDR2 FQGNSA. The CDR3 protein is CASSVVWGDYGYTF. In DNA form, the CDR3 reads TGTGCCAGCAGCGTAGTCTGGGGGGACTATGGCTACACCTTC.

The V gene is TRBV7-2, the J gene TRBJ2-1, with 13 bases matching TRBD2. The CDR3 is made up of 16 amino acids. V was pared by 5 bases and J by 6 bases, with 7 bases of the junction left unmatched. CDR1 and CDR2 (germline): SGHTA, FQGNSA. The CDR3 DNA is TGTGCCAGCAGCGCTACCAGGACTAGCGGGAGCAATGAGCAGTTCTTC. Translating it yields CASSATRTSGSNEQFF. The variable domain in full, with the rest retrieved from reference TRBV7-2 and TRBJ2-1, is GAGVSQSPSNKVTEKGKDVELRCDPISGHTALYWYRQSLGQGLEFLIYFQGNSAPDKSGLPSDRFSAERTGGSVSTLTIQRTQQEDSAVYLCASSATRTSGSNEQFFGPGTRLTVL.

A remark on this clonotype: Without the conserved terminal phenylalanine or tryptophan, this CDR3 likely stems from a read error. It is unclear where the CDR3 begins or ends on the DNA, so no DNA is shown, and the CDR3 is as TCRdb lists it. The CDR3 here is CASSLETSGRGYV. The chain uses TRBV7-2 and TRBJ2-3; TRBD2 is the table's D call and was not checked against the DNA. Germline CDR1 SGHTA, CDR2 FQGNSA. The CDR3 comprises 13 residues, both ends counted.

CDR3 sequence reads: CASSRTGDGDTEAFF. CDR3 DNA sequence: TGCGCCAGCAGCAGAACAGGGGACGGTGACACTGAAGCTTTCTTT. The genes are TRBV5-1 and TRBJ1-1; 7 bases map to TRBD1. J gave up 3 bases and V 4 bases, and 9 bases lay outside the gene matches. CDR1 is SGHRS and CDR2 is YFSETQ in the germline V gene. The CDR3 is made up of 15 amino acids.

The chain's CDR3 is CASSLAGGRDTTQYF. CDR3 coding DNA: TGTGCCAGCAGCTTAGCGGGAGGTCGCGATACGACGCAGTATTTT. V usage is TRBV7-8 and J usage is TRBJ2-3; maybe TRBD2 (6 bases). Germline lookup yields CDR1 SGHVS and CDR2 FQNEAQ. V was shortened by 0 bases and J by 9 bases, with 16 bases between the two germline ends. The CDR3 totals 15 residues.

Details on this clonotype: The junction does not match germline at one end; this may be a read error. This chain joins TRBV7-6 and TRBJ2-3; D may match TRBD1 or TRBD2 (5 bases each). This CDR3 contains 14 residues. Germline assignment: CDR1 SGHVS and CDR2 FNYEAQ. The CDR3, as DNA: TGTGCCAGCAGCTTAGACGGGGCGACTGAAGCTTTCTTTTTT. It is translated as CASSLDGATEAFFF.